The subject of this entry is one T cell receptor beta chain. Living in 24 US areas, the participants were between roughly 18 and 90 years of age. Cohorts were assigned according to the clinical history that participants reported. The sample comes from a study of blood T cell repertoires in COVID-19. About the research overall: In each case, the material was cDNA or gDNA derived from T cells, B-cell-depleted T cells, or PBMCs.

Authors' analysis steps: It was from reference gene primer amplification that nucleated cell counts were estimated. Sequencing was performed with immunoSEQ multiplex PCR; in TCRdb, only in-frame clones are kept and a portion is missing. V and J calls and clone size are copied from that table; D and trimming were computed from the DNA. This table has about 260,000 clones, about 84% appearing once. Sequenced: PBMCs or T cells enriched from blood (not recorded which). The sequence was collected from a woman aged 45 to 65 who had recovered from COVID-19.

The CDR3 sequence is CASSPGDSATNEKLFF. CDR3 bases: TGTGCCAGCTCACCAGGGGACAGCGCAACTAATGAAAAACTGTTTTTT. This sequence joins TRBV18 and TRBJ1-4; 7 nucleotides line up with TRBD1. There are 16 residues in the CDR3. The junction had 3 bases not matched to a gene; V was cut back by 2 bases and J by 0 bases. Germline V lookup: CDR1 KGHSH, CDR2 LQKENI. Together with reference TRBV18 and TRBJ1-4, the CDR3 gives the full variable domain: NAGVMQNPRHLVRRRGQEARLRCSPMKGHSHVYWYRQLPEEGLKFMVYLQKENIIDESGMPKERFSAEFPKEGPSILRIQQVVRGDSAAYFCASSPGDSATNEKLFFGSGTQLSVL.